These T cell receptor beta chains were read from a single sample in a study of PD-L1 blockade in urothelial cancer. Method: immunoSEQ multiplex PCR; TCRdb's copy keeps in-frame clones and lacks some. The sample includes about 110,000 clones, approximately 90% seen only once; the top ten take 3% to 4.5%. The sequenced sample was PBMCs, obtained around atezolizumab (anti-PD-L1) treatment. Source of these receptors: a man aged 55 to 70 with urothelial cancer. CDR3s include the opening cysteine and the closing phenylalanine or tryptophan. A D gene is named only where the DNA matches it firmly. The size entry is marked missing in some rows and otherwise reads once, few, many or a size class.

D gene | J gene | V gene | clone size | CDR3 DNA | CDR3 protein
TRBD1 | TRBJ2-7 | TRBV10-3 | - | TGTGCCATCGCCGCCCCGAACAGGGGAAACTACGAGCAGTACTTC | CAIAAPNRGNYEQYF
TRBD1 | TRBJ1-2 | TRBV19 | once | TGTGCCAGTAGTATTACGGGACAGGGGAACTATGGCTACACCTTC | CASSITGQGNYGYTF
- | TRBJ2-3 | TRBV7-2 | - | TGTGCCAGCAGCTCCACTCACGGCACAGATACGCAGTATTTT | CASSSTHGTDTQYF
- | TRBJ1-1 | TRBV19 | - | TGTGCCAGTAGCCAAGGAGGGGCAAGCACTGAAGCTTTCTTT | CASSQGGASTEAFF
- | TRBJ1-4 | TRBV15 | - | TGTGCCACCACTCAAATCACTGGCGGGTGGGGGGGTTTGGAAAAACTGTTTTTT | CATTQITGGWGGLEKLFF
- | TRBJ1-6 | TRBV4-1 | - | TGCGCCAGCAGCCAAGACGGGCGAGAGGGTTCACCCCTCCACTTT | CASSQDGREGSPLHF
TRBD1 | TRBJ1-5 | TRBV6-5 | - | TGTGCCAGCAGCCAGGGGACAGGGTTAAATCAGCCCCAGCATTTT | CASSQGTGLNQPQHF
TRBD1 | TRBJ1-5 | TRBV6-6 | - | TGTGCCAGCAGTTTTGCGCGGGACAGACAAAATCAGCCCCAGCATTTT | CASSFARDRQNQPQHF
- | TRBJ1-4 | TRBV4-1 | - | TGCGCCAGCAGCCAATCACAGGTTAATGAAAAACTGTTTTTT | CASSQSQVNEKLFF
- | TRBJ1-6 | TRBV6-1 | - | TGTGCCAGCAGCCACAACCTTGTGGATTCACCCCTCCACTTT | CASSHNLVDSPLHF
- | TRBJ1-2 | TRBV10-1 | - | TGCGCCCACCTTTCGGAGCTTTGGTATGGCTACACCTTC | CAHLSELWYGYTF
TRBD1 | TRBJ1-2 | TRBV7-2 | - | TGTGCCAGCAGCTTAGGGGACAGCCAGTATTATGGCTACACCTTC | CASSLGDSQYYGYTF
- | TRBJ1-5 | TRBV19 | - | TGTGCCAGTAGTCCGCGACAGGAGCATAGCAATCAGCCCCAGCATTTT | CASSPRQEHSNQPQHF
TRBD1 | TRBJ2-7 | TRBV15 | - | TGTGCCACCAGCCGGGACAGGGGGTACGAGCAGTACTTC | CATSRDRGYEQYF
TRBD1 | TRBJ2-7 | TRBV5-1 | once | TGCGCCAGCAGCCAGGACAGGATCTACGAGCAGTACTTC | CASSQDRIYEQYF
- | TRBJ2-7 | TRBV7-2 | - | TGTGCCAGCAGCTTAATTAGTTCCTACGAGCAGTACTTC | CASSLISSYEQYF
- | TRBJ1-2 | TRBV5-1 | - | TGCGCCAGCAGCTTGGGAATAGCTAACTATGGCTACACCTTC | CASSLGIANYGYTF
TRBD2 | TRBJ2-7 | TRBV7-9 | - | TGTGCCAGCAGCTTACGGACTAGCGGGGCCCAGTGGTACTTC | CASSLRTSGAQWYF
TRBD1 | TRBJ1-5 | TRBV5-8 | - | TGTGCCAGCAGCTCACCCGGACAGGGACAGCATTTT | CASSSPGQGQHF
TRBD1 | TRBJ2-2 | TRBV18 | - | TGTGCCAGCTCACCATCCCCAGGGGGTAGCACCGGGGAGCTGTTTTTT | CASSPSPGGSTGELFF
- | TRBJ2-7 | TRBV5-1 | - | TGCGCCAGCAGCTTGGGATTCGGGGACGAGCAGTACTTC | CASSLGFGDEQYF
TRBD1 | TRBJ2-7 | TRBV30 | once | TGTGCCTGGAGAAGACAGGGGGCCCAGCCGGGAGGGCAGTACTTC | CAWRRQGAQPGGQYF
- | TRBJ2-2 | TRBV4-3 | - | TGCGCCAGCAGCCAATACTTAGGGGGGGACTCCGATAACACCGGGGAGCTGTTTTTT | CASSQYLGGDSDNTGELFF
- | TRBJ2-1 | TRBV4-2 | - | TGTGCCAGCAGCCAGTTACAGAGCAATGAGCAGTTCTTC | CASSQLQSNEQFF
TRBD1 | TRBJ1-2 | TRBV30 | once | TGTGCCTGGAGTCCCCGGGCAGGGGGAGCAGGCTATGGCTACACCTTC | CAWSPRAGGAGYGYTF
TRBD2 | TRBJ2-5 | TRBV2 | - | TGTGCCAGCAGTGGAGATAGCGGGAGTGTCCAAGAGACCCAGTACTTC | CASSGDSGSVQETQYF
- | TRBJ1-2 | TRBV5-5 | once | TGTGCCAGCAGCTCTAGCGATGGCTACACCTTC | CASSSSDGYTF
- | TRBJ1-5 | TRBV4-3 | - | TGCGCCAGCAGCCCGCAATTCGGGGGGGGCATACAGCCCCAGCATTTT | CASSPQFGGGIQPQHF
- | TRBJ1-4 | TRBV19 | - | TGTGCCAGTAGCGGCCTGACTAATAATGGGGAACTGTTTTTT | CASSGLTNNGELFF
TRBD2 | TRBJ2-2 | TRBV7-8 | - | TGTGCCAGCAGCCTGGGACTAGCGGTTCTTGTCCCCGGGGAGCTGTTTTTT | CASSLGLAVLVPGELFF
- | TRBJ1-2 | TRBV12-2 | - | TGTGCAAGTCGCTTAGCTCTCACCCCTAAGAACTATCCTAACTATGGCTACACCTTC | CASRLALTPKNYPNYGYTF
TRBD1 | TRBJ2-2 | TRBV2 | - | TGTGCCAGCAGTGGCAGGGGGACCCGATACACCGGGGAGCTGTTTTTT | CASSGRGTRYTGELFF
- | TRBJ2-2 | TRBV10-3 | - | TGTGCCATCAGTGCGACAGCGAACACCGGGGAGCTGTTTTTT | CAISATANTGELFF
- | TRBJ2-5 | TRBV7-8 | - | TGTGCCAGCAGCTTAGCGGCGGGCTCAGGATATGAAACCCAAGAGACCCAGTACTTC | CASSLAAGSGYETQETQYF
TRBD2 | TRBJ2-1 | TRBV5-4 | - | TGTGCCAGCAGCGTGCCTAGCGGGACCTCCTACAATGAGCAGTTCTTC | CASSVPSGTSYNEQFF
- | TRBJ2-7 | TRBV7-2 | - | TGTGCCAGCAGCTTAGGCCGGCCCGGGAACGAGCAGTACTTC | CASSLGRPGNEQYF
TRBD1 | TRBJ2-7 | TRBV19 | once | TGTGCCAGTAATTACAGGGGCCCCACCTACGAGCAGTACTTC | CASNYRGPTYEQYF
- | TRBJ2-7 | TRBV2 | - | TGTGCCGCCAGCCTCGGAGGGGACTACGAGCAGTACTTC | CAASLGGDYEQYF
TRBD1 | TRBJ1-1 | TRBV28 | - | TGTGCCAGCAGTCCACCCGACAGGGTGTACACTGAAGCTTTCTTT | CASSPPDRVYTEAFF
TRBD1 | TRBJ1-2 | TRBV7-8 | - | TGTGCCAGCAGCTCACAGGGGGCAGTAAACTATGGCTACACCTTC | CASSSQGAVNYGYTF
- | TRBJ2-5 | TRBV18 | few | TGTGCCAGCTCACAACCGGCCCGGGCAGGGGAGACCCAGTACTTC | CASSQPARAGETQYF
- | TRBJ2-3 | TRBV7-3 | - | TGTGCCAGCAGCCGGGTGCCCACAGATACGCAGTATTTT | CASSRVPTDTQYF
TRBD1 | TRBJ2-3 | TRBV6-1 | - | TGTGCCAGCAGTGGAGCCCCGGGACAGTCAACGGGGACAGATACGCAGTATTTT | CASSGAPGQSTGTDTQYF
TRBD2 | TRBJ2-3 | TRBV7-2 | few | TGTGCCAGCAGCTTAGTCAGCGGGGTCACAGATACGCAGTATTTT | CASSLVSGVTDTQYF
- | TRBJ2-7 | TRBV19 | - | TGTGCCAGTAGTATCCGTGCAGGGTACTACGAGCAGTACTTC | CASSIRAGYYEQYF
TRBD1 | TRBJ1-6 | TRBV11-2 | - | TGTGCCAGCGGAGCAAGGACAGGGCCCCTCCACTTT | CASGARTGPLHF
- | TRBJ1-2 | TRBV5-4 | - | TGTGCCAGCAGCTTGGTCCGAGGCCAAAACTATGGCTACACCTTC | CASSLVRGQNYGYTF
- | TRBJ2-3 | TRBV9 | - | TGTGCCAGCAGCCCCCGACCGGGACTCTCCTTCGATACGCAGTATTTT | CASSPRPGLSFDTQYF
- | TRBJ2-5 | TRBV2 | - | TGTGCCAGCAGTGGGGCCGAGACCCAGTACTTC | CASSGAETQYF
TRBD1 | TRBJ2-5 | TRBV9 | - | TGTGCCAGCAGCACCTCCCCAGGACAGGGAGGCGTGGGGACCCAGTACTTC | CASSTSPGQGGVGTQYF